A single sample gave rise to the 14 T cell receptor beta chains below, sequenced in a study of shared clonotypes between healthy human individuals. TCRdb's table, derived via immunoSEQ multiplex PCR, lists solely in-frame clones and lacks some. The data show about 1 million clones, about 80% seen once. The source material was memory CD4+ T cells sorted from blood. Specified subset: CD45RA-negative fraction. The receptors originated from a man between 18 and 35 years old in good health.

This clone was recorded many times. The CDR3 sequence: CASSDSPEQYF. CDR3 bases: TGTGCCAGCAGTGATTCCCCTGAGCAGTACTTC. V usage is TRBV2 and J usage is TRBJ2-7; no clear D. V was clipped by 3 bases and J by 7 bases, with 7 bases between them. The CDR3 runs to 11 residues. Germline V gene sequence: CDR1 SNHLY, CDR2 FYNNEI.

The chain uses TRBV2 and TRBJ1-4; D is undetermined. V was cut by 8 bases and J by 0 bases, with 16 bases left in between. Germline CDR1 SNHLY, CDR2 FYNNEI. The CDR3 consists of 16 residues. CDR3 amino acids: CASRRIVSTTNEKLFF. In DNA, the CDR3 is TGTGCCAGCCGTCGAATAGTTTCTACAACTAATGAAAAACTGTTTTTT.

V is TRBV10-3 and J is TRBJ2-1, with 9 bases that match TRBD2. Germline lookup yields CDR1 ENHRY and CDR2 SYGVKD. The V gene end was trimmed by 6 bases and the J gene end by 5 bases; junction bases not matched to a gene: 14. This CDR3 contains 17 residues. The CDR3 bases are TGTGCCATCAGCCCCGACCCCGGGACTAGCAGACACAATGAGCAGTTCTTC. Residues: CAISPDPGTSRHNEQFF.

V is TRBV18 and J is TRBJ2-3; TRBD2 agrees at 15 bases. V lost 3 bases to trimming and J lost 2 bases; unmatched junction nucleotides: 6. Germline lookup yields CDR1 KGHSH and CDR2 LQKENI. This CDR3 has 18 amino acids. CDR3 protein: CASSPGLAGGGFTDTQYF. DNA for the CDR3: TGTGCCAGCTCACCGGGACTAGCGGGAGGAGGCTTCACAGATACGCAGTATTTT. The complete variable domain, with remaining parts taken from reference TRBV18 and TRBJ2-3, reads NAGVMQNPRHLVRRRGQEARLRCSPMKGHSHVYWYRQLPEEGLKFMVYLQKENIIDESGMPKERFSAEFPKEGPSILRIQQVVRGDSAAYFCASSPGLAGGGFTDTQYFGPGTRLTVL.

The chain joins TRBV13 to TRBJ2-7; 9 bases fit TRBD2. Germline CDR1 PRHDT, CDR2 FYEKMQ (reference sequence). The CDR3 spans 15 residues. The junction had 6 bases not matched to a gene; V was cut back by 0 bases and J by 6 bases. CDR3 in DNA: TGTGCCAGCAGCTTAGGGCGGGAGGGGCTCGGCGAGCAGTACTTC. This codes for CASSLGREGLGEQYF.

This clone was picked up many times. The chain links TRBV15 to TRBJ1-4; unclear D gene. V was pared by 0 bases and J by 13 bases, with 15 bases between. This CDR3 spans 14 amino acids. The V gene's germline CDR1 is LNHNV and CDR2 YYDKDF (reference sequence). The CDR3 region has the DNA TGTGCCACCAGCAGAGATCGATCGAGTCGGGGACTGTTTTTT. This codes for CATSRDRSSRGLFF.

This clone was counted only a few times. The CDR3 nucleotides read TGTGCCAGCAGCCCAGACTTAGCTAACACTGAAGCTTTCTTT. Amino acids: CASSPDLANTEAFF. The chain employs TRBV11-1 and TRBJ1-1; D is unresolved. The length of the CDR3 is 14 residues. Looked up from germline, CDR1 is SGHAT and CDR2 is FQDESV (reference sequence). Trimming stripped 5 bases from V and 2 bases from J, with 12 bases between.

This clone appeared a few times. The V and J genes are TRBV7-2 and TRBJ2-4; D unresolved. The V end was cut by 5 bases, the J end by 9 bases, with 17 bases between. The CDR3 contains 14 residues. Germline V gene data show CDR1 as SGHTA and CDR2 as FQGNSA. CDR3 nucleotide sequence: TGTGCCAGCAGCCCCTCCCTAACTGTCGCCATTCAGTACTTC. Translated: CASSPSLTVAIQYF.

This rearrangement joins TRBV4-1 to TRBJ2-5; 8 bases align to TRBD1. The CDR3 length is 16 residues. Germline CDR1 MGHRA, CDR2 YSYEKL. J lost 5 bases, V lost 6 bases, and 14 bases had no gene match. CDR3 bases: TGCGCCAGCAGGAGAGATTTTGACAGGGGCTTGGAGACCCAGTACTTC. Protein: CASRRDFDRGLETQYF.

This clone was seen more than once but under ten times. CDR3 DNA sequence: TGTGCCAGCAGCGGGACTAGCGGGAGCTCCTACGAGCAGTACTTC. Protein product: CASSGTSGSSYEQYF. V is TRBV2 and J is TRBJ2-7; 14 nucleotides match TRBD2. V lost 6 bases to trimming and J lost 0 bases; unmatched junction nucleotides: 1. CDR3 length: 15 residues. Germline V gene data show CDR1 as SNHLY and CDR2 as FYNNEI.

The CDR3 spells CASSRQGGNEQFF. CDR3 in DNA: TGTGCCAGCAGTCGACAGGGTGGGAATGAGCAGTTCTTC. The gene calls are TRBV6-5 and TRBJ2-1, with 7 positions matching TRBD1. V lost 5 bases and J lost 7; bases outside the gene matches: 5. CDR3 length: 13 amino acids. Per germline, CDR1 MNHEY and CDR2 SVGAGI.

This sequence joins TRBV7-2 and TRBJ1-5; D possibly corresponds to TRBD1 (6 bases). V lost 5 bases and J 3 bases, leaving 11 bases between the germline ends. Germline V gene lookup returns CDR1 SGHTA and CDR2 FQGNSA. The CDR3 length is 14 residues. In DNA form, the CDR3 reads TGTGCCAGCAGCGGAGGGGGTCACAATCAGCCCCAGCATTTT. Protein sequence: CASSGGGHNQPQHF.

The chain couples TRBV7-9 to TRBJ1-2; TRBD1 matches 7 bases. V trimming: 1 base; J trimming: 8 bases; junction bases outside the gene matches: 10. Germline assignment: CDR1 SEHNR and CDR2 FQNEAQ (reference sequence). This CDR3 is 15 amino acids long. The CDR3 here is CASSLGGGGLLGYTF. The CDR3, as DNA: TGTGCCAGCAGCTTAGGTGGAGGGGGCTTGTTGGGCTACACCTTC.

V and J are TRBV6-1 and TRBJ2-1; D may correspond to TRBD1 or TRBD2 (5 bases each). CDR1 is MNHNS, CDR2 SASEGT, per germline. Trimming left V 2 bases short and J 9 bases short, with 14 bases between. The CDR3 is 14 amino acids. The CDR3 sequence is CASSENRGGGEQFF. In DNA, the CDR3 is TGTGCCAGCAGTGAAAATCGGGGTGGGGGTGAGCAGTTCTTC.